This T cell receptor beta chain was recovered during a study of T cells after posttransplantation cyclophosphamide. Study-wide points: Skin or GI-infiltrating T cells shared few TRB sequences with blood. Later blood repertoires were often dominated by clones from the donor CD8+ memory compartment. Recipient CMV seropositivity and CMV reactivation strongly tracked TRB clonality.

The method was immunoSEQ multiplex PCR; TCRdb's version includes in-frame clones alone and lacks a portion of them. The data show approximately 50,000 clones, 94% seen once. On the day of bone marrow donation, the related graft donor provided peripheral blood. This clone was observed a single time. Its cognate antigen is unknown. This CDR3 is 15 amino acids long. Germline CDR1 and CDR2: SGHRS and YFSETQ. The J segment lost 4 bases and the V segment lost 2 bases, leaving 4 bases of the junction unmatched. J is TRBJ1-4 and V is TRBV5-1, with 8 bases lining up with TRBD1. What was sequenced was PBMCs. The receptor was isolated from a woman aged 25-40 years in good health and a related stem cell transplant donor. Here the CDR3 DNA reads TGCGCCAGCAGCTTCCAGGGGGCAGATAATGAAAAACTGTTTTTT. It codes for CASSFQGADNEKLFF. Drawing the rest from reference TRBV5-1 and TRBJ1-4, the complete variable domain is KAGVTQTPRYLIKTRGQQVTLSCSPISGHRSVSWYQQTPGQGLQFLFEYFSETQRNKGNFPGRFSGRQFSNSRSEMNVSTLELGDSALYLCASSFQGADNEKLFFGSGTQLSVL.